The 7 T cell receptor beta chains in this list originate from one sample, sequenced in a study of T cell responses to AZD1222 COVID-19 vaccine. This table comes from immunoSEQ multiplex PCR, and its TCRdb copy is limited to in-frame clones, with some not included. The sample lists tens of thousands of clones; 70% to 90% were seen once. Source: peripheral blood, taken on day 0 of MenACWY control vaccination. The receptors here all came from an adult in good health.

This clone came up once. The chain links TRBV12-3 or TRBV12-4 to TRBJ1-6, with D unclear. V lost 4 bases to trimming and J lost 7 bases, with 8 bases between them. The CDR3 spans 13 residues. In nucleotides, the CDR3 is TGTGCCAGCAGTTCCTCCTCCAATTCACCCCTCCACTTT. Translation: CASSSSSNSPLHF.

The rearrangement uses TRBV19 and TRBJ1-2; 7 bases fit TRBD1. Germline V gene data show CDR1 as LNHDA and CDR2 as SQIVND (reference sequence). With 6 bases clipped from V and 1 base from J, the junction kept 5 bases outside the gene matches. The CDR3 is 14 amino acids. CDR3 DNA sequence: TGTGCCAGTAGCCCCAGGGGGGGTAACTATGGCTACACCTTC. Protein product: CASSPRGGNYGYTF.

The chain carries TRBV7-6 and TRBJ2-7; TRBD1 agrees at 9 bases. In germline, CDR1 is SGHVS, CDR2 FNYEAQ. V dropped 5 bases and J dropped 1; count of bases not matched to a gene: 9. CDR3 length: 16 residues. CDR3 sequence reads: CASSHPRTGASYEQYF. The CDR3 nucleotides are TGTGCCAGCAGCCACCCCCGGACAGGGGCTTCCTACGAGCAGTACTTC.

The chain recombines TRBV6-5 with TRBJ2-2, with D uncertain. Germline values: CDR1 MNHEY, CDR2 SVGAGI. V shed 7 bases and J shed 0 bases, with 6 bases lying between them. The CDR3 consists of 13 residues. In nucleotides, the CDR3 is TGTGCCAGCAAAGGGCCGAACACCGGGGAGCTGTTTTTT. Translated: CASKGPNTGELFF.

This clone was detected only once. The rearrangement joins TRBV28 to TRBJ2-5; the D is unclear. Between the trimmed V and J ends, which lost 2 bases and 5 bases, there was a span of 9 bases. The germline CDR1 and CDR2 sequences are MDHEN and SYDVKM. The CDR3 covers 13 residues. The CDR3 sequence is CASSLGPPETQYF. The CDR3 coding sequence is TGTGCCAGCAGTTTAGGCCCCCCTGAGACCCAGTACTTC.

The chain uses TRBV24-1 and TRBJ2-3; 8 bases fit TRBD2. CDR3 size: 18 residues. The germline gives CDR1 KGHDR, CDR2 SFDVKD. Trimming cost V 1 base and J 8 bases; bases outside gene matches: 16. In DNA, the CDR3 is TGTGCCACCAGTGATTTTCTCCCCGGACTAGCAAGAGGGGGTACGCAGTATTTT. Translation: CATSDFLPGLARGGTQYF.

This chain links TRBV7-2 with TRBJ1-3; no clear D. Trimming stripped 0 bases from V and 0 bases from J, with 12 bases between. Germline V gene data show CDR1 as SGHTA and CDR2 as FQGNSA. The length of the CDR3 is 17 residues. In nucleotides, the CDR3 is TGTGCCAGCAGCTTAGCGACGCCAGGCTACTCTGGAAACACCATATATTTT. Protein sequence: CASSLATPGYSGNTIYF. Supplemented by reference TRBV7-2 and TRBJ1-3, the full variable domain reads GAGVSQSPSNKVTEKGKDVELRCDPISGHTALYWYRQSLGQGLEFLIYFQGNSAPDKSGLPSDRFSAERTGGSVSTLTIQRTQQEDSAVYLCASSLATPGYSGNTIYFGEGSWLTVV.